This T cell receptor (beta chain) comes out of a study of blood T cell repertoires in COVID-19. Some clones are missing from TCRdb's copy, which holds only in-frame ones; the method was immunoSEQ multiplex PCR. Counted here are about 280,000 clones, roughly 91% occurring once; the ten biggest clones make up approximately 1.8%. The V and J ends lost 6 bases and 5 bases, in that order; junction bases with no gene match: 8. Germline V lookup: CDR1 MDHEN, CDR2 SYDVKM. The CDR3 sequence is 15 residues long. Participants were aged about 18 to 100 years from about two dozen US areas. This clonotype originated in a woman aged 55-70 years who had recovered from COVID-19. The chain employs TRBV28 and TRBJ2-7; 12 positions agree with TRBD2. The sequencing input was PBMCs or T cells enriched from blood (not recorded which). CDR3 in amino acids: CASSPSGRASHEQYF. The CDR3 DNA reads TGTGCCAGCAGCCCTAGCGGGAGGGCCTCTCACGAGCAGTACTTC. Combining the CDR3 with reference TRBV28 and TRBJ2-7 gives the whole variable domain DVKVTQSSRYLVKRTGEKVFLECVQDMDHENMFWYRQDPGLGLRLIYFSYDVKMKEKGDIPEGYSVSREKKERFSLILESASTNQTSMYLCASSPSGRASHEQYFGPGTRLTVT.